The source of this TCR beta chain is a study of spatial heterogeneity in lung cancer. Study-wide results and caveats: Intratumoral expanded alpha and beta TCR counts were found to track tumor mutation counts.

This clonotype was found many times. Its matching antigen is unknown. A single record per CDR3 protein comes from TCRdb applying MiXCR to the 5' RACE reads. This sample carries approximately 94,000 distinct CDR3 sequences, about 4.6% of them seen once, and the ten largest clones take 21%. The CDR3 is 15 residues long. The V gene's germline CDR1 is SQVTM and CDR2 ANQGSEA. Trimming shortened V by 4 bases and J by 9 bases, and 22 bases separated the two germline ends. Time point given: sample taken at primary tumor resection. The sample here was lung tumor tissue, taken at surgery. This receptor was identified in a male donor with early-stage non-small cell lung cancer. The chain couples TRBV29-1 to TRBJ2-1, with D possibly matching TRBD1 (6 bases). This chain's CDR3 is CSVAIGHTGIGEQFF. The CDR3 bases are TGCAGCGTTGCTATCGGACACACAGGGATAGGTGAGCAGTTCTTC.